This T cell receptor beta chain emerged from a study of a mutant IDH1 vaccine in newly diagnosed glioma (dated by TCRdb to about 2021). Context from the whole study: Of the approximately 30 treated patients, around 60% were male and approximately 38% were female, and the mean age was around 40 years. Before enrollment, patients had received standard therapy of radiotherapy alone, temozolomide alone, or radiochemotherapy with temozolomide; most received the combination. For exploratory analyses, longitudinal TCRB deep sequencing was carried out in 25 treated patients wherever samples were available. Peripheral blood samples were drawn at six visits, namely V03 (baseline), V05, V07, V10, V12 and V13. The paper as a whole reports these results and caveats: Changes in the top peripheral T cell clonotypes picked up by TCRB sequencing did not appear to be linked to pseudoprogression. It was noted by the authors that analyses of patient blood samples could not be reproduced owing to sample limitations. Immune responses induced by the vaccine were seen in 90% to 95% of patients across multiple MHC alleles. Availability determined which PBMC samples were chosen for TCRB deep sequencing.

The method behind the library was the immunoSEQ multiplex PCR assay. Rearranged TCR beta chain sequences were amplified using the hsTCRB Kit according to the manufacturer's protocol. An Illumina MiSeq was used to sequence the TCRB libraries. The authors processed their data as follows. The kit vendor's proprietary platform handled demultiplexing, trimming and gene mapping. TCRdb's version of the immuneACCESS table is confined to in-frame rearrangements and falls short of the full clone set. An unresolved V gene accounts for under half of the shortfall where checked; the remainder is of unknown origin. The V and J calls and the clone size are those of that table, but D and trimming were determined from the DNA. Present in this sample are around 50,000 clones, 75% to 90% of which were seen just once. Together, the top ten hold 2% to 3% of the sample. The meaning of the sample's time point label: baseline, week 1 (first vaccination visit). Taken with the paper, the label for treatment or condition translates to: pre-vaccination baseline after standard-of-care therapy. Newly diagnosed WHO grade 3 or 4 IDH1-mutant astrocytomas showing loss of nuclear ATRX were present in the donors. The samples were drawn from NOA16, a multicentre, single-arm, open-label phase I trial in Germany that tested a mutant IDH1 peptide vaccine in humans for the first time. Blood drawn at visit V03 was used as the baseline sample for immunogenicity testing. Genomic DNA for TCRB sequencing was extracted from EDTA blood using the DNeasy Blood and Tissue Kit.

In the case of this clone: Its antigen is not yet known. No much larger clone is present one base from it, and per-base qualities are unavailable.

CDR1 MNHEY and CDR2 SVGAGI are derived from the germline V gene. The CDR3 has 15 amino acids, counting the end cysteine and phenylalanine. The sequence is cut down to CDR3 DNA, 45 bases in frame from base 1. Trimming takes 8 bases from V and 0 bases from J, and the germline ends sit 14 bases apart. The TCR sequence derives from a man aged 35 to 55 with glioma. The chain is made from TRBV6-5 and TRBJ2-1; no confident D gene assignment can be made. Sample: PBMCs, taken from a glioma patient treated with radiotherapy, temozolomide or both. The nucleotide sequence reads TGTGCCAGCTCAAGCCCTTCGAGCTCCTACAATGAGCAGTTCTTC. The resulting protein is CASSSPSSSYNEQFF.